This TCR beta chain came from a study of OX40 agonist ivuxolimab in advanced cancers. TCRdb's copy holds only in-frame clones and misses some; the assay was immunoSEQ multiplex PCR. The sample records tens of thousands of clones, 60% to 85% being singletons. As for this clone: Antigen: not known. Other DNA variants within this sample encode the same CDR3.

Patients with autoimmune history or systemic immunosuppression were excluded. The germline V and J ends were trimmed by 5 bases and 8 bases, with 10 bases remaining between them. This CDR3 has 13 amino acids. Germline V gene lookup returns CDR1 SGHTA and CDR2 FQGNSA. Whole-study findings and limits: CD4+ and CD8+ blood T cells expanded clonally by week 6 at 0.1 to 3.0 mg/kg. Low normalized clonal expansion also occurred in some nonresponding patients. CD8+ T cells showed, on average, more clonal expansion than CD4+ cells.

This sequence joins TRBV7-2 and TRBJ1-6; no clear D. The source of this sequence is an adult with an advanced solid tumor such as melanoma, head and neck, liver or kidney cancer. The sample in question was CD4+ or CD8+ T cells sorted from blood, obtained in a trial of the OX40 agonist ivuxolimab. DNA for the CDR3: TGTGCCAGCAGCCCCCGACGGGATTCACCCCTCCACTTT. This gives the protein CASSPRRDSPLHF.